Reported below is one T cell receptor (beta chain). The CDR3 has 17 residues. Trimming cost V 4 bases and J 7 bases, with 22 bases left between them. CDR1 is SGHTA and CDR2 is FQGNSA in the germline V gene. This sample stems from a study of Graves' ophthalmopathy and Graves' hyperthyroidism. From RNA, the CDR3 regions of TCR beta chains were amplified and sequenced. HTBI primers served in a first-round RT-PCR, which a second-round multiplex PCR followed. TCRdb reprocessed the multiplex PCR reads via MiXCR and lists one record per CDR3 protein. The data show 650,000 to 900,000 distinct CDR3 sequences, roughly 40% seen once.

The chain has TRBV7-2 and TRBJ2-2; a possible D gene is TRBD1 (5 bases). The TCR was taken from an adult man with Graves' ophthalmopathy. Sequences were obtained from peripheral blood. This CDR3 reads CASSSRRFQGFNGELFF. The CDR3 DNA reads TGTGCCAGCAGCTCTCGTCGTTTCCAGGGTTTCAACGGGGAGCTGTTTTTT.